These T cell receptor beta chains were read from a single sample in a study of T cell clones after liver transplantation. Repertoires were generated with immunoSEQ multiplex PCR, while TCRdb's copy carries only in-frame clones and drops some. The table records 60,000 or so clones, 65% to 75% of them present only once. Material: CD4+ T cells from blood, obtained before liver transplant. These receptors all come from a human donor who received a liver transplant. Both conserved end residues are part of each CDR3. D genes are given only for firm matches. Only some rows state a clone size, as once, few, many or a class for expanded clones.

clone size | J gene | V gene | D gene | CDR3 protein | CDR3 DNA
- | TRBJ2-3 | TRBV6-4 | TRBD1 | CASSDRGGDTQYF | TGTGCCAGCAGCGACAGGGGAGGAGATACGCAGTATTTT
once | TRBJ1-6 | TRBV30 | - | CAWSPPRSSYNSPLHF | TGTGCCTGGAGTCCCCCCCGGAGCTCCTATAATTCACCCCTCCACTTT
- | TRBJ1-2 | TRBV5-6 | - | CASSSYYGYTF | TGTGCCAGCAGCTCATACTATGGCTACACCTTC
once | TRBJ1-2 | TRBV6-1 | TRBD1 | CASSLVGQGTYGYTF | TGTGCCAGCAGTTTGGTAGGACAGGGGACCTATGGCTACACCTTC
- | TRBJ2-7 | TRBV28 | - | CASSLESYEQYF | TGTGCCAGCAGTTTAGAGTCCTACGAGCAGTACTTC
few | TRBJ2-2 | TRBV2 | - | CASSESYPSAGELFF | TGTGCCAGCAGTGAAAGTTACCCGAGCGCCGGGGAGCTGTTTTTT
- | TRBJ1-5 | TRBV10-2 | - | CASSDRGSYQPQHF | TGCGCCAGCAGTGACAGGGGCTCCTACCAGCCCCAGCATTTT
once | TRBJ1-1 | TRBV2 | - | CASIREGGNTEAFF | TGTGCCAGCATACGGGAGGGGGGGAACACTGAAGCTTTCTTT
- | TRBJ1-2 | TRBV19 | - | CASSPQLTTNYGYTF | TGTGCCAGTAGCCCTCAATTGACAACGAACTATGGCTACACCTTC
- | TRBJ2-7 | TRBV29-1 | TRBD2 | CSVDGSGGYEQYF | TGCAGCGTTGATGGCAGCGGGGGCTACGAGCAGTACTTC
- | TRBJ2-3 | TRBV19 | TRBD1 | CASSRTGTASTDTQYF | TGTGCCAGTAGCAGAACCGGGACAGCTAGCACAGATACGCAGTATTTT
- | TRBJ1-6 | TRBV7-9 | - | CASSFRGNSPLHF | TGTGCCAGCAGCTTTAGGGGGAATTCACCCCTCCACTTT
- | TRBJ1-6 | TRBV5-1 | - | CASSYYQATGNSPLHF | TGCGCCAGCAGCTATTATCAGGCTACCGGTAATTCACCCCTCCACTTT
- | TRBJ2-7 | TRBV7-9 | TRBD1 | CASSFTGGMDEQYF | TGTGCCAGCAGCTTTACAGGGGGCATGGACGAGCAGTACTTC
- | TRBJ2-7 | TRBV5-1 | - | CASSEGGVSSYEQYF | TGCGCCAGCAGCGAAGGGGGGGTGAGCTCCTACGAGCAGTACTTC
- | TRBJ1-5 | TRBV11-2 | - | CASTSGFNQPQHF | TGTGCCAGCACCTCAGGGTTTAATCAGCCCCAGCATTTT
- | TRBJ2-2 | TRBV30 | - | CAWNIRAGELFF | TGTGCCTGGAATATCAGGGCCGGGGAGCTGTTTTTT
few | TRBJ1-6 | TRBV5-5 | TRBD1 | CASTRDRGNSPLHF | TGTGCCAGCACCAGGGACAGGGGGAACTCACCCCTCCACTTT
- | TRBJ2-5 | TRBV5-6 | - | CASSLQPGNQETQYF | TGTGCCAGCAGCTTGCAGCCAGGGAACCAAGAGACCCAGTACTTC
few | TRBJ1-2 | TRBV2 | TRBD1 | CASSEVTIPGQEGWAYGYTF | TGTGCCAGCAGTGAAGTCACGATACCGGGACAGGAAGGATGGGCTTATGGCTACACCTTC
few | TRBJ1-3 | TRBV9 | - | CASSGTQGGRNTIYF | TGTGCCAGCAGCGGAACCCAGGGAGGACGAAACACCATATATTTT
- | TRBJ2-5 | TRBV4-1 | - | CASSPRTPETQYF | TGCGCCAGCAGCCCGAGGACTCCGGAGACCCAGTACTTC
many | TRBJ1-6 | TRBV5-1 | - | CASAETSLNSPLHF | TGCGCCTCAGCCGAGACTTCGCTTAATTCACCCCTCCACTTT
- | TRBJ2-2 | TRBV7-2 | - | CASSFSKAGNTGELFF | TGTGCCAGCAGCTTCTCCAAAGCGGGGAACACCGGGGAGCTGTTTTTT
- | TRBJ2-2 | TRBV10-3 | TRBD1 | CAIRPRDRGTGELFF | TGTGCCATCAGGCCCCGGGACAGGGGAACCGGGGAGCTGTTTTTT
- | TRBJ2-7 | TRBV2 | - | CASRGTFNYEQYF | TGTGCCAGCAGGGGGACATTTAATTACGAGCAGTACTTC
- | TRBJ2-3 | TRBV5-4 | - | CASSLGRDFSTDTQYF | TGTGCCAGCAGCTTGGGACGGGACTTTAGCACAGATACGCAGTATTTT
- | TRBJ2-3 | TRBV2 | TRBD2 | CASRSAGGSVDTQYF | TGTGCCAGCAGATCAGCGGGGGGTAGCGTAGATACGCAGTATTTT
- | TRBJ2-3 | TRBV4-1 | TRBD2 | CASSQGVSGGATDTQYF | TGCGCCAGCAGCCAAGGCGTTAGCGGGGGGGCCACAGATACGCAGTATTTT
- | TRBJ1-5 | TRBV2 | - | CASSYRVMDQPQHF | TGTGCCAGCAGTTACAGGGTAATGGATCAGCCCCAGCATTTT
- | TRBJ2-1 | TRBV29-1 | TRBD2 | CSVGHGGAYNEQFF | TGCAGCGTTGGACATGGGGGGGCCTACAATGAGCAGTTCTTC
- | TRBJ2-7 | TRBV5-1 | TRBD1 | CASSPRTGAYEQYF | TGCGCCAGCAGCCCCCGGACAGGGGCCTACGAGCAGTACTTC
- | TRBJ2-1 | TRBV5-4 | TRBD2 | CASSPSGGGSYNEQFF | TGTGCCAGCAGTCCCAGCGGGGGGGGCTCCTACAATGAGCAGTTCTTC
once | TRBJ1-1 | TRBV19 | - | CASSLQGRGTEAFF | TGTGCCAGTAGTCTACAGGGACGAGGAACTGAAGCTTTCTTT
- | TRBJ1-2 | TRBV5-4 | - | CASSFGLGERYGYTF | TGTGCCAGCAGCTTCGGACTGGGAGAGCGCTATGGCTACACCTTC
- | TRBJ2-7 | TRBV9 | - | CASSNGEGYEQYF | TGTGCCAGTTCAAACGGGGAAGGCTACGAGCAGTACTTC
- | TRBJ1-5 | TRBV19 | TRBD1 | CASSMPYRGQKGPQHF | TGTGCCAGTAGTATGCCCTACCGGGGACAGAAGGGGCCCCAGCATTTT
- | TRBJ2-5 | TRBV27 | - | CASSLNGADETQYF | TGTGCCAGCAGTTTGAATGGGGCTGATGAGACCCAGTACTTC
- | TRBJ1-2 | TRBV28 | - | CASRDQGFGYGYTF | TGTGCCAGCAGAGATCAGGGATTCGGCTATGGCTACACCTTC